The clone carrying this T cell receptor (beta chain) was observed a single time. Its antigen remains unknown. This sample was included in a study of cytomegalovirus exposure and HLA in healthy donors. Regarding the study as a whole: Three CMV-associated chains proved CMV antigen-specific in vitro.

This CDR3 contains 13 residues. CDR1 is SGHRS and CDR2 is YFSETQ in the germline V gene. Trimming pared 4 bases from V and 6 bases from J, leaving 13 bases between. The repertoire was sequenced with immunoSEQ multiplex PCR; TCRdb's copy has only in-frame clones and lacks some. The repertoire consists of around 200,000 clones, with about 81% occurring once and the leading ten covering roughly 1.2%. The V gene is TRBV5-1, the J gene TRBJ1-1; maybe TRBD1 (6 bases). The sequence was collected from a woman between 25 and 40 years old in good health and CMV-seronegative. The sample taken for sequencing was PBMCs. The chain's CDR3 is CASSPRTASEAFF. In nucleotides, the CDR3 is TGCGCCAGCAGCCCAAGGACAGCTTCTGAAGCTTTCTTT.